The present entry profiles one T cell receptor beta chain with its context. Use of 60 Vbeta and 13 Jbeta primers characterized the PCR. Method: immunoSEQ multiplex PCR; TCRdb's copy keeps in-frame clones and lacks some. The repertoire includes about 120,000 clones, 60% to 80% of them detected once, and 5% to 6% sits in the top ten. This sample stems from a study of cytomegalovirus exposure and HLA in healthy donors. CDR1 and CDR2 (germline): MNHEY, SVGAGI. The V end was cut by 7 bases, the J end by 4 bases, with 13 bases between. This CDR3 contains 13 residues. The clonotype originates from a woman aged 25 to 39 in good health and CMV-seropositive. V gene TRBV6-5 combines with J gene TRBJ1-2; maybe TRBD1 (5 bases). The sample comprised PBMCs. Here the CDR3 reads CASKAGLGYGYTF. As DNA, the CDR3 is TGTGCCAGCAAGGCGGGGCTCGGCTATGGCTACACCTTC.